This T cell receptor beta chain was found in a study of shared clonotypes between healthy human individuals. Study-wide points: Naive CD4 clonotype sharing across a handful of donors was 4% to 5%. Memory subsets generally showed smaller estimated richness than naive subsets did. An effect of sequencing depth on clonotype sharing among donors was expected. The study's rarefaction showed incomplete sorted-subset sequencing despite large depth.

As regards this clone: The antigen is unknown. The sample contains more than one DNA sequence encoding this CDR3.

The protocol was immunoSEQ multiplex PCR, while the TCRdb copy is restricted to in-frame clones and leaves out a portion. The sample shows roughly 2.1 million clones, under 95% of them seen only once. Terminally differentiated effector memory CD45RA+ cells were excluded by CCR7 positive selection of CD45RO-negative cells. The TCR originated in a man between 18 and 35 years old in good health. Some clones in this sample may be carry-over from other donors' samples. Sequencing was performed on naive CD8+ T cells from PBMCs.

CDR3 nucleotide sequence: TGTGCCAGCAGCGGGACAGGGGTGAATGAGCAGTTCTTC. Translation gives CASSGTGVNEQFF. V is TRBV9 and J is TRBJ2-1; 9 positions match TRBD1. Germline V gives CDR1 SGDLS, CDR2 YYNGEE. The V and J ends lost 3 bases and 7 bases, in that order; junction bases with no gene match: 2. The CDR3 consists of 13 residues.